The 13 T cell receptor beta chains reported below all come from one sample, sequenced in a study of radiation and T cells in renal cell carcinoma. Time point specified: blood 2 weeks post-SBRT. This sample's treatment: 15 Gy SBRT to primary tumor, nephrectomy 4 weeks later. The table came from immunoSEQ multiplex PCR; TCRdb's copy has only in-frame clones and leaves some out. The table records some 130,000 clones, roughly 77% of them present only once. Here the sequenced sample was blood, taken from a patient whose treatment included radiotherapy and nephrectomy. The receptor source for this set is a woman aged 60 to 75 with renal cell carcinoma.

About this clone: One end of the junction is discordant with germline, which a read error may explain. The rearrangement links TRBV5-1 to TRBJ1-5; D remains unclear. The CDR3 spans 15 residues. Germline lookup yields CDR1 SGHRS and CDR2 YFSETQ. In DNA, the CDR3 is TGTGCCAGCAGCTTGGCCGGGGTGGTCAATCAGCCCCAGCATTTT. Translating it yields CASSLAGVVNQPQHF.

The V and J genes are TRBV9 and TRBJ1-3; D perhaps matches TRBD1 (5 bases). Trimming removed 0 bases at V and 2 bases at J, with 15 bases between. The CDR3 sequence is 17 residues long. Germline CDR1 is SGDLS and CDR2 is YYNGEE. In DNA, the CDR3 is TGTGCCAGCAGCGTAGACTTGGGCAGGGTTGCTGGAAACACCATATATTTT. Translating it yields CASSVDLGRVAGNTIYF.

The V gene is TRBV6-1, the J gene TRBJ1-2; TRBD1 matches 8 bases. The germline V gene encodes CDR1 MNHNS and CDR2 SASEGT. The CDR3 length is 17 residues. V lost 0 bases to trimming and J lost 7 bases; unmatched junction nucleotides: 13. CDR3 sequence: CASSEALIGQGAGGYTF. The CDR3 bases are TGTGCCAGCAGTGAAGCGCTTATCGGGCAGGGGGCGGGTGGCTACACCTTC.

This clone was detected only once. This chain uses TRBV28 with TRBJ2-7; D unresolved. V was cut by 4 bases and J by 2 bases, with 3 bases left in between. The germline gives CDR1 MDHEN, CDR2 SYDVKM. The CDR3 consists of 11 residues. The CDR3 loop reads CASSSPYEQYF. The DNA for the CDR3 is TGTGCCAGCAGTTCTCCCTACGAGCAGTACTTC.

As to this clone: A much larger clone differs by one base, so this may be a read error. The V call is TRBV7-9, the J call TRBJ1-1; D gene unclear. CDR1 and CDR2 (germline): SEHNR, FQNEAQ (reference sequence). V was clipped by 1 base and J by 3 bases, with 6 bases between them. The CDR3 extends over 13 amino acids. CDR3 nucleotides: TGTGCCAGCAGCTTAGAAAGTGACACTGAAGCTTTCTTT. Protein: CASSLESDTEAFF.

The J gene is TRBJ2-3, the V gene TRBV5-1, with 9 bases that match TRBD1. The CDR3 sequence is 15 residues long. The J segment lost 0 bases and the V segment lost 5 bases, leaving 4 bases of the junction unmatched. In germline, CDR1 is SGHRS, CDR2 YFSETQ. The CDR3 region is CASRTGGGSTDTQYF. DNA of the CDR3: TGCGCCAGCAGGACAGGGGGAGGGAGCACAGATACGCAGTATTTT.

For the CDR3, the DNA is TGTGCCAGTAGCGGGCAGGGTGGCCACGAGCAGTACTTC. Translation gives CASSGQGGHEQYF. The rearrangement joins TRBV19 to TRBJ2-7; tentatively, D is TRBD1 (5 bases). CDR3 length equals 13 residues. V lost 6 bases to trimming and J lost 5 bases, with 14 bases between them. Germline V gene lookup returns CDR1 LNHDA and CDR2 SQIVND (reference sequence).

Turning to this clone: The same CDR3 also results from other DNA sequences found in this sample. CDR3 DNA sequence: TGTGCCAGCAGTTTGAGGAATTCACCCCTCCACTTT. Its protein is CASSLRNSPLHF. The chain combines TRBV27 with TRBJ1-6, with no clear D. V was cut by 3 bases and J by 7 bases, with 4 bases left in between. The germline V gene has CDR1 MNHEY and CDR2 SMNVEV (reference sequence). This CDR3 comprises 12 residues.

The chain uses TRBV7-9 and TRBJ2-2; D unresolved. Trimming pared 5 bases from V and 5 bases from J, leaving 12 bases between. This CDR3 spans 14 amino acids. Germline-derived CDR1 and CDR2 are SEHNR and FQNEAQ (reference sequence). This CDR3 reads CASSPGLRTGELFF. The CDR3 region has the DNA TGTGCCAGCAGCCCCGGATTGAGGACCGGGGAGCTGTTTTTT.

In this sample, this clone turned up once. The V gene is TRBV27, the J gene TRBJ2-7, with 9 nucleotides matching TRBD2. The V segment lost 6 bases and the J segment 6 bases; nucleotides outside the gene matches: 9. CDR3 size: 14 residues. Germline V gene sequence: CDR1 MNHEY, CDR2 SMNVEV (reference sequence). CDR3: CASSSGGRAGEQYF. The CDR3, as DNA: TGTGCCAGCAGCTCGGGCGGGAGGGCTGGCGAGCAGTACTTC.

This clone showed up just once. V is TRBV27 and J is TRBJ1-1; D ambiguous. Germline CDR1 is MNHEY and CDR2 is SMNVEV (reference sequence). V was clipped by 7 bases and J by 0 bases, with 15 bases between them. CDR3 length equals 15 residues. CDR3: CASKIHERMNTEAFF. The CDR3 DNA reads TGTGCCAGCAAAATACACGAGAGAATGAACACTGAAGCTTTCTTT.

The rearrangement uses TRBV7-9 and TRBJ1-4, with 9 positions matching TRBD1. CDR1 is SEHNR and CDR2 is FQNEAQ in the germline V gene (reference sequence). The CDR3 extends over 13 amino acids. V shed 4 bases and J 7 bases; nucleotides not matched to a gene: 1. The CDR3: CASSSTGGEKLFF. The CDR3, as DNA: TGTGCCAGCAGCTCGACAGGGGGTGAAAAACTGTTTTTT.

CDR3 DNA: TGCGCCAGCAGCCTACTAGCGGGGGGGCCAAATACGCAGTATTTT. As protein: CASSLLAGGPNTQYF. This chain links TRBV4-1 with TRBJ2-3; the match to TRBD2 covers 13 bases. The CDR3 loop spans 15 amino acids. Germline CDR1 and CDR2: MGHRA and YSYEKL. V was pared by 4 bases and J by 7 bases, with 5 bases of the junction left unmatched.